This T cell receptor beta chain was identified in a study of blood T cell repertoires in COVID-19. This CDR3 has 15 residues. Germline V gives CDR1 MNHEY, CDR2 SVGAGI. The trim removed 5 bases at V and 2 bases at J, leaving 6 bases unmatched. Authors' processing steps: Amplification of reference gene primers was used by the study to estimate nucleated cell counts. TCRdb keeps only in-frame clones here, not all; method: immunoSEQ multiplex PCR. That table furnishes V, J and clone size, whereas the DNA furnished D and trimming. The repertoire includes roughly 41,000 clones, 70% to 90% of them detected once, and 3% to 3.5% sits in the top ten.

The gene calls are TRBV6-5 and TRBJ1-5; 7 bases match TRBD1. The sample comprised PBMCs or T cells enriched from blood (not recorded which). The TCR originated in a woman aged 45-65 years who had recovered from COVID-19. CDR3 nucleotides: TGTGCCAGCAGTCCCGATGACAGGGGCAATCAGCCCCAGCATTTT. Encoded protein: CASSPDDRGNQPQHF.